These 32 T cell receptor beta chains share one sample of origin, sequenced in a study of blood T cells in healthy people across ages. The authors ran a second PCR of 7 to 11 cycles using a sample-barcoded 5' primer and a J-beta primer mix. TCRdb re-analysed the 5' RACE reads in MiXCR, keeping a single row per CDR3 protein. The sample lists 790,000 or so distinct CDR3 sequences; around 50% were seen once. Sequencing used blood. The receptors originated from a man between 35 and 55 years old in good health.

The chain links TRBV20-1 to TRBJ2-3; maybe TRBD1 (7 bases). Germline V gene data show CDR1 as DFQATT and CDR2 as SNEGSKA (reference sequence). The V and J ends lost 5 bases and 6 bases respectively, with 21 bases between them. The CDR3 runs 15 residues. As DNA, the CDR3 is TGCAGTGCTCCACAGGGGAGGCGCCGCGGGGATACGCAGTATTTT. It codes for CSAPQGRRRGDTQYF.

In this sample, this clonotype turned up once. The chain recombines TRBV15 with TRBJ2-3; possibly TRBD2 for D (7 bases). The CDR3 sequence is 15 residues long. Trimming removed 8 bases from V and 1 base from J, with 16 bases in between. CDR1 and CDR2 from the germline V gene are LNHNV and YYDKDF (reference sequence). The DNA for the CDR3 is TGTGCCACCGCAGTGGGGGGGGCTCGCACAGATACGCAGTATTTT. This gives the protein CATAVGGARTDTQYF.

This clonotype was seen once. The genes are TRBV10-3 and TRBJ2-7; 10 nucleotides match TRBD2. This CDR3 comprises 14 residues. V gave up 6 bases and J gave up 4 bases; unmatched junction bases: 6. Per germline, CDR1 ENHRY and CDR2 SYGVKD. The CDR3 DNA reads TGTGCCATCAGGCCTAGCGGGAGTAGGTACGAGCAGTACTTC. As protein: CAIRPSGSRYEQYF.

J is TRBJ2-5 and V is TRBV2; 7 bases fit TRBD1. The CDR3 consists of 18 residues. The germline CDR1 and CDR2 sequences are SNHLY and FYNNEI. Trimming took 0 bases from V and 1 from J; bases not matched to a gene: 11. The CDR3: CASSEALRGLPTQETQYF. Here the CDR3 DNA reads TGTGCCAGCAGTGAAGCGCTTAGGGGGCTCCCTACCCAAGAGACCCAGTACTTC.

The chain combines TRBV12-3 or TRBV12-4 with TRBJ1-2; D possibly corresponds to TRBD1 (5 bases). With 5 bases removed from V and 2 bases from J, the gap between germline ends came to 15 bases. The CDR3 is 15 residues long. The CDR3 DNA is TGTGCCAGCAGTCCACGGGGCAGTGAAAACTATGGCTACACCTTC. Protein product: CASSPRGSENYGYTF.

V is TRBV25-1 and J is TRBJ2-7; 7 positions match TRBD2. The CDR3 extends over 13 amino acids. The junction had 2 bases not matched to a gene; V was cut back by 1 base and J by 5 bases. Germline V CDR1 and CDR2: MGHDK, SYGVNS. The CDR3 DNA reads TGTGCCAGCAGTGAATTGGGGAGGGACGAGCAGTACTTC. Protein product: CASSELGRDEQYF.

The V and J genes are TRBV7-2 and TRBJ2-1; 13 bases align to TRBD2. V gave up 5 bases and J gave up 8 bases; unmatched junction bases: 6. CDR3 size: 15 residues. Per the germline V gene, CDR1 is SGHTA and CDR2 is FQGNSA. The CDR3 region has the DNA TGTGCCAGCAGCCTTTGGACTAGCGGGAGTCATGAGCAGTTCTTC. It translates to CASSLWTSGSHEQFF. Combining the CDR3 with reference TRBV7-2 and TRBJ2-1 gives the whole variable domain GAGVSQSPSNKVTEKGKDVELRCDPISGHTALYWYRQSLGQGLEFLIYFQGNSAPDKSGLPSDRFSAERTGGSVSTLTIQRTQQEDSAVYLCASSLWTSGSHEQFFGPGTRLTVL.

CDR3 region: CASSTGGEPYNEQYF. CDR3 nucleotide sequence: TGCGCCAGCAGCACAGGGGGCGAACCCTACAATGAGCAGTACTTC. This rearrangement joins TRBV5-1 to TRBJ2-7; 9 bases are a match to TRBD1. Per the germline V gene, CDR1 is SGHRS and CDR2 is YFSETQ. There are 15 residues in the CDR3. The J segment lost 7 bases and the V segment lost 4 bases, leaving 12 bases of the junction unmatched. Full variable domain (missing parts from reference TRBV5-1 and TRBJ2-7): KAGVTQTPRYLIKTRGQQVTLSCSPISGHRSVSWYQQTPGQGLQFLFEYFSETQRNKGNFPGRFSGRQFSNSRSEMNVSTLELGDSALYLCASSTGGEPYNEQYFGPGTRLTVT.

The chain has TRBV27 and TRBJ2-1; D is undetermined. V was shortened by 4 bases and J by 3 bases, with 13 bases between the two germline ends. This CDR3 contains 15 residues. Germline assignment: CDR1 MNHEY and CDR2 SMNVEV (reference sequence). The CDR3 region is CASSSAMDGYNEQFF. CDR3 DNA sequence: TGTGCCAGCAGTTCTGCCATGGACGGCTACAATGAGCAGTTCTTC.

This chain connects TRBV28 to TRBJ1-2; tentative D call: TRBD1 (5 bases). Germline V gene data show CDR1 as MDHEN and CDR2 as SYDVKM. Trimming stripped 8 bases from V and 2 bases from J, with 9 bases between. This CDR3 is built from 12 residues. The CDR3 region has the DNA TGTGCCAGCGGGGGGACGAACTATGGCTACACCTTC. Protein product: CASGGTNYGYTF.

The rearrangement uses TRBV7-2 and TRBJ2-1; 8 bases align to TRBD2. Trimming cost V 5 bases and J 6 bases; bases outside gene matches: 6. This CDR3 spans 14 amino acids. CDR1 and CDR2 (germline): SGHTA, FQGNSA. The CDR3 DNA sequence: TGTGCCAGCAGCCCGTACGGGAGGGGCAATGAGCAGTTCTTC. Translating it yields CASSPYGRGNEQFF.

V gene TRBV20-1 combines with J gene TRBJ2-7; 10 bases align to TRBD2. Looked up from germline, CDR1 is DFQATT and CDR2 is SNEGSKA (reference sequence). The CDR3 has 14 amino acids. After removal of 0 bases from V and 11 bases from J, the junction contained 10 bases not matched to a gene. DNA for the CDR3: TGCAGTGCTAGAGATACAAGCGGGGGGGAGACCAAGTACTTC. Its translation is CSARDTSGGETKYF.

The table lists this clonotype with a few counts. The rearrangement links TRBV7-9 to TRBJ2-3; D call uncertain. The CDR3 has 15 residues. Looked up from germline, CDR1 is SEHNR and CDR2 is FQNEAQ (reference sequence). Trimming shortened V by 2 bases and J by 0 bases, and 9 bases separated the two germline ends. This CDR3 reads CASSLRIGSTDTQYF. The CDR3 DNA reads TGTGCCAGCAGCTTAAGAATAGGAAGCACAGATACGCAGTATTTT.

The chain has TRBV4-1 and TRBJ1-4; no definite D call. V was shortened by 0 bases and J by 7 bases, with 6 bases between the two germline ends. Germline V lookup: CDR1 MGHRA, CDR2 YSYEKL. This CDR3 is 13 amino acids long. This chain's CDR3 is CASSQEKPEKLFF. The CDR3, as DNA: TGCGCCAGCAGCCAAGAAAAGCCTGAAAAACTGTTTTTT.

The J gene is TRBJ2-4, the V gene TRBV2, with D perhaps TRBD2 (5 bases). Near its end, the DNA agrees better with TRBJ2-7, so the J call may be wrong. The CDR3 is made up of 14 amino acids. Germline CDR1 reads SNHLY; CDR2 reads FYNNEI. CDR3 region: CASSGEQRGYEQYF. CDR3 bases: TGTGCCAGCAGTGGGGAGCAGAGAGGCTACGAGCAGTACTTC.

V and J are TRBV6-2 or TRBV6-3 and TRBJ2-5, with unresolved D. With 5 bases removed from V and 0 bases from J, the gap between germline ends came to 16 bases. The length of the CDR3 is 16 residues. Germline V gene lookup returns CDR1 MNHEY and CDR2 SVGEGT. CDR3 region: CASSPRARTYQETQYF. CDR3 nucleotide sequence: TGTGCCAGCAGTCCCCGCGCTAGGACGTACCAAGAGACCCAGTACTTC.

This clonotype was detected a few times. The genes are TRBV7-9 and TRBJ1-1; a weak D match, TRBD1 (6 bases). The ends were cut back, 3 bases at V and 6 bases at J, with 14 bases in the middle. The germline V gene encodes CDR1 SEHNR and CDR2 FQNEAQ (reference sequence). The CDR3 extends over 14 amino acids. The CDR3 here is CASSLGGREAEAFF. The CDR3 DNA is TGTGCCAGCAGCTTGGGGGGGCGCGAAGCTGAAGCTTTCTTT.

The chain carries TRBV29-1 and TRBJ1-2; D may be TRBD1 (5 bases). Germline V lookup: CDR1 SQVTM, CDR2 ANQGSEA. This CDR3 contains 12 residues. With 3 bases removed from V and 7 bases from J, the gap between germline ends came to 12 bases. CDR3 protein: CSVDRVGGGYTF. The CDR3 DNA reads as TGCAGCGTTGACAGGGTCGGGGGTGGCTACACCTTC.

This chain uses TRBV6-6 with TRBJ2-5; 8 bases line up with TRBD1. Germline V gene sequence: CDR1 MNHNY, CDR2 SVGAGI (reference sequence). J lost 6 bases, V lost 2 bases, and 5 bases had no gene match. This CDR3 spans 14 amino acids. The CDR3 loop is CASSYADRAKTQYF. The CDR3 DNA reads as TGTGCCAGCAGTTACGCGGACAGGGCCAAGACCCAGTACTTC.

The chain couples TRBV28 to TRBJ1-1; D uncertain. The CDR3 is 14 residues long. V lost 2 bases, J lost 6 bases, and 13 bases lay in between. CDR1 and CDR2 from the germline V gene are MDHEN and SYDVKM. The CDR3 is CASSLRSLVSEAFF. The CDR3 DNA reads as TGTGCCAGCAGTTTAAGGTCTTTAGTTTCTGAAGCTTTCTTT.

The chain couples TRBV6-6 to TRBJ1-5; the D is unclear. V was clipped by 6 bases and J by 3 bases, with 12 bases between them. The germline V gene encodes CDR1 MNHNY and CDR2 SVGAGI (reference sequence). This CDR3 has 14 residues. The CDR3 region has the DNA TGTGCCAGCAGACTACAGTTTAACAATCAGCCCCAGCATTTT. Translating gives CASRLQFNNQPQHF.

This clonotype was seen only a few times. The chain combines TRBV6-2 or TRBV6-3 with TRBJ1-5; the D gene is possibly TRBD1 (6 bases). Trimming stripped 5 bases from V and 10 bases from J, with 12 bases between. The CDR3 consists of 12 residues. The germline gives CDR1 MNHEY, CDR2 SVGEGT. The CDR3 sequence: CASSPRTAPQHF. CDR3 sequence (DNA): TGTGCCAGCAGTCCAAGGACAGCTCCCCAGCATTTT.

The table lists this clonotype with a few counts. This chain joins TRBV21-1 and TRBJ2-3. TRBV21-1 is tagged as a pseudogene. CDR3 length: 11 amino acids. The CDR3 protein is CASSARRTEYF. Written as DNA, the CDR3 is TGTGCCAGCAGCGCCAGGCGGACGGAGTATTTT.

This sequence joins TRBV7-9 and TRBJ2-1; D unclear. V was trimmed by 2 bases and J by 0 bases, leaving 26 bases between them. CDR1 and CDR2 (germline): SEHNR, FQNEAQ (reference sequence). The CDR3 is made up of 21 amino acids. The DNA of the CDR3 is TGTGCCAGCAGCTTATCAAATCCAGACGGGTCTACTAAGAGCTCCTACAATGAGCAGTTCTTC. This translates into CASSLSNPDGSTKSSYNEQFF.

In its sample, this clonotype was seen a few times. The rearrangement joins TRBV28 to TRBJ2-3, with D unclear. Trimming removed 4 bases at V and 3 bases at J, with 8 bases between. Germline values: CDR1 MDHEN, CDR2 SYDVKM. The CDR3 length is 13 residues. In DNA, the CDR3 is TGTGCCAGCAGTTCTCAGAGGACAGATACGCAGTATTTT. Its protein is CASSSQRTDTQYF.

The chain joins TRBV2 to TRBJ2-1; 10 bases align to TRBD2. Germline CDR1 SNHLY, CDR2 FYNNEI. With 3 bases clipped from V and 8 bases from J, the junction kept 7 bases outside the gene matches. The CDR3 runs to 15 residues. CDR3 region: CASSEASGGWDEQFF. CDR3 DNA sequence: TGTGCCAGCAGTGAGGCTAGCGGGGGCTGGGATGAGCAGTTCTTC.

The genes are TRBV7-2 and TRBJ2-4; 13 nucleotides match TRBD2. The J call may be incorrect, as the DNA end agrees better with TRBJ2-7. CDR1 is SGHTA, CDR2 FQGNSA, per germline. This CDR3 spans 17 amino acids. The CDR3 protein is CASSSGLAGNAAYEQYF. CDR3 bases: TGTGCCAGCAGCTCGGGACTAGCGGGAAACGCAGCCTACGAGCAGTACTTC.

This clonotype was seen a handful of times. The rearrangement uses TRBV12-3 or TRBV12-4 and TRBJ2-3; a possible D gene is TRBD1 (5 bases). CDR3 size: 11 residues. The V and J ends lost 7 bases and 10 bases respectively, with 12 bases between them. CDR3 DNA sequence: TGTGCCAGCAAAGACAGAAGCTCGCAGTATTTT. Translation: CASKDRSSQYF.

The chain links TRBV5-1 to TRBJ2-1; TRBD2 agrees at 7 bases. The CDR3 is 15 amino acids. With V trimmed by 4 bases and J by 3 bases, 7 bases remained unmatched. Per germline, CDR1 SGHRS and CDR2 YFSETQ. The CDR3: CASSPRGRGYNEQFF. CDR3 coding DNA: TGCGCCAGCAGCCCACGGGGGAGGGGCTACAATGAGCAGTTCTTC.

The rearrangement links TRBV6-2 or TRBV6-3 to TRBJ2-2, with unresolved D. This CDR3 contains 16 residues. Between the trimmed V and J ends, which lost 0 bases and 4 bases, there was a span of 12 bases. From germline, CDR1 is MNHEY and CDR2 SVGEGT. The CDR3 spells CASSYSVNYTTGELFF. CDR3 bases: TGTGCCAGCAGTTACTCGGTGAACTACACCACCGGGGAGCTGTTTTTT.

The rearrangement uses TRBV28 and TRBJ1-2; 9 bases are shared with TRBD1. Trimming took 6 bases from V and 6 from J; bases not matched to a gene: 11. The CDR3 is 15 residues long. Germline values: CDR1 MDHEN, CDR2 SYDVKM. CDR3 protein: CASSPGQGFFDGYTF. CDR3 DNA: TGTGCCAGCAGCCCGGGACAGGGCTTTTTCGATGGCTACACCTTC.

There are a few counts of this clonotype. The chain recombines TRBV4-2 with TRBJ2-1; TRBD2 agrees at 11 bases. CDR1 and CDR2 from the germline V gene are LGHNA and YNFKEQ. The CDR3 covers 18 residues. Germline trimming cut 6 bases from V and 6 bases from J; bases unmatched to any gene: 16. The CDR3: CASSLKLAGVSWGNEQFF. The CDR3 DNA reads TGTGCCAGCAGTCTAAAACTAGCGGGAGTAAGCTGGGGCAATGAGCAGTTCTTC.